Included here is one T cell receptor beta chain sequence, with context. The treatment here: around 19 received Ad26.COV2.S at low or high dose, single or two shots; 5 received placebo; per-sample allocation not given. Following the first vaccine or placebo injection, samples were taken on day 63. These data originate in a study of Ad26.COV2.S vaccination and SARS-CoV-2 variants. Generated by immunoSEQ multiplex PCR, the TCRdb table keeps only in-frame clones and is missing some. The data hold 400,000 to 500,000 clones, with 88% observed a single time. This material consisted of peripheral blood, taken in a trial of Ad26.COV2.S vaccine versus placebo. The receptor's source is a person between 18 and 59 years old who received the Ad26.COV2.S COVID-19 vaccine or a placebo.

The CDR3 sequence: CASSYRRGRDTQYF. CDR3 DNA sequence: TGTGCCAGCAGTTACAGGAGGGGGCGAGATACGCAGTATTTT. The J gene is TRBJ2-3, the V gene TRBV6-5; a weak D match, TRBD1 (7 bases). The V end lost 2 bases, the J end lost 5 bases, and 11 bases lay between the germline ends. The CDR3 spans 14 residues. From germline, CDR1 is MNHEY and CDR2 SVGAGI.